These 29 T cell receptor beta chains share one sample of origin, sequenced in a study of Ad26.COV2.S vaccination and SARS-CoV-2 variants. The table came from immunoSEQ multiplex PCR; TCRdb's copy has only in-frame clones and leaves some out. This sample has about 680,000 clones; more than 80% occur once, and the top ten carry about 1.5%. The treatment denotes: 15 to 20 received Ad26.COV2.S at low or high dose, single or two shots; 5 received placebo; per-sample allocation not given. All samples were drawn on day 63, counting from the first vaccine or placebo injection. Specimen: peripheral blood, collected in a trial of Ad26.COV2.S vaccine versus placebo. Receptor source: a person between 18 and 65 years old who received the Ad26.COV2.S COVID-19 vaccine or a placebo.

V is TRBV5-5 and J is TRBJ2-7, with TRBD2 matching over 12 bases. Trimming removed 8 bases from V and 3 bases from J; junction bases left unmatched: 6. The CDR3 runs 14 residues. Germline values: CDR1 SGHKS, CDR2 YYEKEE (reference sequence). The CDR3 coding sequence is TGTGCCAGTAAGTTACTAGCGGGAGGCTACGAGCAGTACTTC. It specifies CASKLLAGGYEQYF. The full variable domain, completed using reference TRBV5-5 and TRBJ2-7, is DAGVTQSPTHLIKTRGQQVTLRCSPISGHKSVSWYQQVLGQGPQFIFQYYEKEERGRGNFPDRFSARQFPNYSSELNVNALLLGDSALYLCASKLLAGGYEQYFGPGTRLTVT.

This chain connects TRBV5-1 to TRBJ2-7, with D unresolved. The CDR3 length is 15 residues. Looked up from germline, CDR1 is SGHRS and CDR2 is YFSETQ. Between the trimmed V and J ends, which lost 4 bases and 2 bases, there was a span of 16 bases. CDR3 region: CASSGPPSSPYEQYF. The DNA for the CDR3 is TGCGCCAGCAGCGGTCCCCCCAGCTCCCCCTACGAGCAGTACTTC.

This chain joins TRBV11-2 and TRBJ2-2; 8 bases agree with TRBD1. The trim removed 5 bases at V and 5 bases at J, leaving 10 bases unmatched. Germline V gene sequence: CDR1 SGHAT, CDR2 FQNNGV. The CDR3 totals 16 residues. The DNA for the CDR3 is TGTGCCAGCAGCCCGGTCAGGACAGGGAATACCGGGGAGCTGTTTTTT. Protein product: CASSPVRTGNTGELFF.

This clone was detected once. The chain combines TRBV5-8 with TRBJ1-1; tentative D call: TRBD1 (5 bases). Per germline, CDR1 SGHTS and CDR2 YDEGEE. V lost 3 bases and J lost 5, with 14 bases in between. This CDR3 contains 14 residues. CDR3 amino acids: CASSWGTGWTEAFF. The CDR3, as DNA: TGTGCCAGCAGCTGGGGGACCGGATGGACTGAAGCTTTCTTT.

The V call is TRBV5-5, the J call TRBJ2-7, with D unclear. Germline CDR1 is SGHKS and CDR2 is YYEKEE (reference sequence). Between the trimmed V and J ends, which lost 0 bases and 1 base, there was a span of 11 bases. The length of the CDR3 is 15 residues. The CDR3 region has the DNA TGTGCCAGCAGCTTGGTCGTCTACGCGTCCTACGAGCAGTACTTC. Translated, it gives CASSLVVYASYEQYF.

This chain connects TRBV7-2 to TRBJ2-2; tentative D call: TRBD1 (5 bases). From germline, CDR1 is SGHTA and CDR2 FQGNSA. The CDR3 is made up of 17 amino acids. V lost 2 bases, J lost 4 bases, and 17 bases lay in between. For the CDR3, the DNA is TGTGCCAGCAGCTTATACCTTCGACAGTCGAGCACCGGGGAGCTGTTTTTT. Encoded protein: CASSLYLRQSSTGELFF.

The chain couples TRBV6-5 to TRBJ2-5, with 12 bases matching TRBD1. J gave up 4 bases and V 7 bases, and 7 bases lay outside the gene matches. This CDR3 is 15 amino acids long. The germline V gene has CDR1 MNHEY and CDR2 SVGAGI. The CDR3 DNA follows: TGTGCCAGCACCTCCGGGACAGGGGGCGGAGAGACCCAGTACTTC. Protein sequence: CASTSGTGGGETQYF.

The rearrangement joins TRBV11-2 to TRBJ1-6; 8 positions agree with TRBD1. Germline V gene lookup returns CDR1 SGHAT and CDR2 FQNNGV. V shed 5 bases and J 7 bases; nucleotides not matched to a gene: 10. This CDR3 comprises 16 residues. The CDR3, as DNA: TGTGCCAGCAGCAAAAACAGGGGGGGTGTGAATTCACCCCTCCACTTT. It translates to CASSKNRGGVNSPLHF.

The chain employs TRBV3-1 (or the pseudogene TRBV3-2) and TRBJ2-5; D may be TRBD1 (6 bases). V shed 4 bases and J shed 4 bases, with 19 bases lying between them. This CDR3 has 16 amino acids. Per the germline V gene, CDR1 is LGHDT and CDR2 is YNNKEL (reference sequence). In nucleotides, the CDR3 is TGTGCCAGCAGCCCGAATTTTCTCCTCAGGGGAGAGACCCAGTACTTC. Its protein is CASSPNFLLRGETQYF.

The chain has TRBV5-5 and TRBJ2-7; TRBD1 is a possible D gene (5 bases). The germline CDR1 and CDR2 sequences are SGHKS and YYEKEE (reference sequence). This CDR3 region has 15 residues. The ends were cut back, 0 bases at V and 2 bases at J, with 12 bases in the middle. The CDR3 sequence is CASSLERGDTYEQYF. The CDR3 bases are TGTGCCAGCAGCTTGGAAAGGGGTGATACCTACGAGCAGTACTTC.

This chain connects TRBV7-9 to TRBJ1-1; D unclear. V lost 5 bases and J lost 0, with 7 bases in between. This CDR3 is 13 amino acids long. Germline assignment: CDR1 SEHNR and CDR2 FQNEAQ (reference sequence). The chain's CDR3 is CASSPEMNTEAFF. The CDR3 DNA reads TGTGCCAGCAGCCCCGAGATGAACACTGAAGCTTTCTTT.

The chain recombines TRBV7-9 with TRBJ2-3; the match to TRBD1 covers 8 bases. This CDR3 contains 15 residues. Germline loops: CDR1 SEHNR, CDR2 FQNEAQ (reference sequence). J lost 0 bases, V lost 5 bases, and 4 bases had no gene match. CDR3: CASSQQGGSTDTQYF. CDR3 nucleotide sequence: TGTGCCAGCAGCCAACAGGGGGGTAGCACAGATACGCAGTATTTT.

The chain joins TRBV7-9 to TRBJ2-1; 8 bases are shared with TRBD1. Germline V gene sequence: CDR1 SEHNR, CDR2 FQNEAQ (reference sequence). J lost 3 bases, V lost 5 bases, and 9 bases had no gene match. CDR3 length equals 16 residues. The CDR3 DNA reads TGTGCCAGCAGCCCAACTTGGACAGGGTTCTACAATGAGCAGTTCTTC. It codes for CASSPTWTGFYNEQFF.

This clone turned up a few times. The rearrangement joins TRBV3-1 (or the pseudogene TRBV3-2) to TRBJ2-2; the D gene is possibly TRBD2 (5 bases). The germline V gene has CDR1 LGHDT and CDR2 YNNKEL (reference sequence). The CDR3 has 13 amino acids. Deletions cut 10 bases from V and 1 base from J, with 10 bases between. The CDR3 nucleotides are TGTGCCACCCAGCGGAGGAACACCGGGGAGCTGTTTTTT. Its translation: CATQRRNTGELFF.

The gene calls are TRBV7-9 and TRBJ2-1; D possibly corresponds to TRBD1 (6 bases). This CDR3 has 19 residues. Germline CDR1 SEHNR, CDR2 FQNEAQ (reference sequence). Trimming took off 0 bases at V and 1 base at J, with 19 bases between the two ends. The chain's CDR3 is CASSLADSARPASYNEQFF. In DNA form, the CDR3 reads TGTGCCAGCAGCTTAGCGGACAGCGCAAGACCAGCGTCCTACAATGAGCAGTTCTTC.

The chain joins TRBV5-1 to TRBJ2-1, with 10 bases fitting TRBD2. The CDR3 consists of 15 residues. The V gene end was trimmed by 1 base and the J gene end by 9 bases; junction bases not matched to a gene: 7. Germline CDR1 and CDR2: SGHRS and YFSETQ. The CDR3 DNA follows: TGCGCCAGCAGCTTGATGCCTAGCGGGAGTGCTGAGCAGTTCTTC. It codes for CASSLMPSGSAEQFF. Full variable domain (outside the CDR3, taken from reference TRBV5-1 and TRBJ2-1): KAGVTQTPRYLIKTRGQQVTLSCSPISGHRSVSWYQQTPGQGLQFLFEYFSETQRNKGNFPGRFSGRQFSNSRSEMNVSTLELGDSALYLCASSLMPSGSAEQFFGPGTRLTVL.

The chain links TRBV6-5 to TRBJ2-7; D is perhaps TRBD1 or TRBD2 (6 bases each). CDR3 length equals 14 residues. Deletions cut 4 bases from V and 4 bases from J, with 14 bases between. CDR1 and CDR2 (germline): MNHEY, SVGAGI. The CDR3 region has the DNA TGTGCCAGCAGTTCGCCGGGGGCAGCGTACGAGCAGTACTTC. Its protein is CASSSPGAAYEQYF.

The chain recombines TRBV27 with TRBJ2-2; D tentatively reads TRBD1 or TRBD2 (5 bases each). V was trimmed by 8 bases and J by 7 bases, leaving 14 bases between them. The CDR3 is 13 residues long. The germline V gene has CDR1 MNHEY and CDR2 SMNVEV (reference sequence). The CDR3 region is CASGRDLDGELFF. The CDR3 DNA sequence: TGTGCCAGCGGCCGGGACCTCGACGGGGAGCTGTTTTTT.

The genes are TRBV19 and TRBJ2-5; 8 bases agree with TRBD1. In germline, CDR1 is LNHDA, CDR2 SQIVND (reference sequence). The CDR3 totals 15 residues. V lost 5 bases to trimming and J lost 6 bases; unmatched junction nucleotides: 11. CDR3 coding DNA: TGTGCCAGTAGTCTCCTGACAGGGGAGTCGAAGACCCAGTACTTC. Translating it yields CASSLLTGESKTQYF.

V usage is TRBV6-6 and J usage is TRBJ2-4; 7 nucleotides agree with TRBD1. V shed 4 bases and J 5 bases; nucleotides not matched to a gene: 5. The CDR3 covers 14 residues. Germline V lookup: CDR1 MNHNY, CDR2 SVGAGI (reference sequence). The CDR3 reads CASSFTGEQNIQYF. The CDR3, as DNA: TGTGCCAGCAGTTTCACAGGGGAACAAAACATTCAGTACTTC.

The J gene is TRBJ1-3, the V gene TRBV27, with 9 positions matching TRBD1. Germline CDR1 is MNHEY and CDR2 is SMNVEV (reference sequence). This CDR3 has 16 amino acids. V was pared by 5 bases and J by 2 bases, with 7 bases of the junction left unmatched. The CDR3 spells CASSLEGQGTGNTIYF. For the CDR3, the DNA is TGTGCCAGCAGTCTAGAAGGACAGGGGACTGGAAACACCATATATTTT.

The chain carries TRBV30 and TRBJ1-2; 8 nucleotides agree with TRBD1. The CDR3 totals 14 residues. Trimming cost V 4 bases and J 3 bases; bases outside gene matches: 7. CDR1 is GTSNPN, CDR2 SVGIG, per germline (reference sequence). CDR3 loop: CAWNPDRGDYGYTF. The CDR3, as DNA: TGTGCCTGGAATCCAGACAGGGGTGACTATGGCTACACCTTC.

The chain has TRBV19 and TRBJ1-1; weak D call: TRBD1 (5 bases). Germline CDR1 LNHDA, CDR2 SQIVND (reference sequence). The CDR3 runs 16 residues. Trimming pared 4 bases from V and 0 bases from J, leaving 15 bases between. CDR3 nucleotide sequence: TGTGCCAGTAGTACCGGGACGTACGACTTGAACACTGAAGCTTTCTTT. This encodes CASSTGTYDLNTEAFF.

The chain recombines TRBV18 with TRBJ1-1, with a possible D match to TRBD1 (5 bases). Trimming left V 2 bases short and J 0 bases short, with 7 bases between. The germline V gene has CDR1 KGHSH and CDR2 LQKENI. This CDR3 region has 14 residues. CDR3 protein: CASSPVTVNTEAFF. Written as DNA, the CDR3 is TGTGCCAGCTCACCAGTGACAGTGAACACTGAAGCTTTCTTT. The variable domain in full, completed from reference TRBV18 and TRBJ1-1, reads NAGVMQNPRHLVRRRGQEARLRCSPMKGHSHVYWYRQLPEEGLKFMVYLQKENIIDESGMPKERFSAEFPKEGPSILRIQQVVRGDSAAYFCASSPVTVNTEAFFGQGTRLTVV.

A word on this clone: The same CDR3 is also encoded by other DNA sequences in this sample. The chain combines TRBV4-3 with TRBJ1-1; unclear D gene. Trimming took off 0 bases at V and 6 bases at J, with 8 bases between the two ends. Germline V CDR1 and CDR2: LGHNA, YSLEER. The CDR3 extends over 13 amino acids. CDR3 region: CASSQETVAEAFF. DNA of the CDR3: TGCGCCAGCAGCCAAGAGACTGTCGCTGAAGCTTTCTTT.

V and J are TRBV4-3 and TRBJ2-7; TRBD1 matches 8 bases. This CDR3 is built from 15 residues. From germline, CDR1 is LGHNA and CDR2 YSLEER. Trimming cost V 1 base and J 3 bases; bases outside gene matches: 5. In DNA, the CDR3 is TGCGCCAGCAGCCAAGCAGGACAGGGTGTCTACGAGCAGTACTTC. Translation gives CASSQAGQGVYEQYF.

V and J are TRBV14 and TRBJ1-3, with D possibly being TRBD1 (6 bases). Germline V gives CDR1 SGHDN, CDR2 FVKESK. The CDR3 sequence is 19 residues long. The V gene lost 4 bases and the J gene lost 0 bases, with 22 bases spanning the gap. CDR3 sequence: CASSRQNSGTPLSGNTIYF. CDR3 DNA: TGTGCCAGCAGCCGCCAAAACTCCGGGACACCACTCTCTGGAAACACCATATATTTT.

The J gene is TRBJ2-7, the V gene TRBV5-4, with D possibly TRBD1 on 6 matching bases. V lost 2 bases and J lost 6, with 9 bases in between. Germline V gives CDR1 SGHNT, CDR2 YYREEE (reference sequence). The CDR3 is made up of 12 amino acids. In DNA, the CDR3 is TGTGCCAGCAGCTTAACAGGGCTCGAGCAGTACTTC. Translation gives CASSLTGLEQYF.

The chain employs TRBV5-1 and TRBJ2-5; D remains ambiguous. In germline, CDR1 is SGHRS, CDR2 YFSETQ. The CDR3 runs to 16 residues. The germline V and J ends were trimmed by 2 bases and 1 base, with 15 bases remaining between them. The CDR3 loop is CASSFPGVQSQETQYF. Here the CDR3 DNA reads TGCGCCAGCAGCTTCCCGGGCGTTCAATCCCAAGAGACCCAGTACTTC.